Below, 7 T cell receptor beta chains from the same sample are listed, as sequenced in a study of post-analysis software for immune sequencing data. General study findings and limits: Five or six TRBV segments, TRBV5-6, TRBV5-1 and TRBV20-1 among them, were found more frequent in patients than controls.

cDNA libraries for TCR beta contained unique molecular identifiers. TCRdb analysed the PCR reads with MiXCR anew, one entry per CDR3 protein. The repertoire has over 250,000 distinct CDR3 sequences, 36% of them found once; the top ten carry around 5.2%. For these TCRs, the target antigens are not known. The sample consisted of blood. The receptors were sampled from a girl aged 10 to 17 with multiple sclerosis.

This clonotype was found many times. The rearrangement uses TRBV29-1 and TRBJ1-1; a weak D match, TRBD1 (6 bases). The CDR3 runs 10 residues. CDR1 is SQVTM and CDR2 is ANQGSEA in the germline V gene. With 4 bases removed from V and 10 bases from J, the gap between germline ends came to 10 bases. Here the CDR3 reads CSVGGGGAFF. CDR3 coding DNA: TGCAGCGTTGGAGGGGGGGGAGCTTTCTTT.

V gene TRBV7-2 combines with J gene TRBJ1-6; a possible D gene is TRBD1 (6 bases). Germline V gene data show CDR1 as SGHTA and CDR2 as FQGNSA. This CDR3 is 16 amino acids long. Trimming pared 1 base from V and 7 bases from J, leaving 14 bases between. CDR3 protein: CASSLVGGANNSPLHF. CDR3 coding DNA: TGTGCCAGCAGCTTAGTCGGGGGCGCGAACAATTCACCCCTCCACTTT.

The V call is TRBV20-1, the J call TRBJ2-7; the D gene is possibly TRBD2 (7 bases). Germline CDR1 is DFQATT and CDR2 is SNEGSKA (reference sequence). This CDR3 is built from 14 residues. V dropped 6 bases and J dropped 3 bases, with 18 bases sitting between them. In DNA, the CDR3 is TGCAGTGCAGCCGAGCGGGACAACGACTACGAGCAGTACTTC. Translating it yields CSAAERDNDYEQYF.

The chain carries TRBV6-5 and TRBJ2-7, with D perhaps matching TRBD2 (7 bases). The V and J ends lost 8 bases and 3 bases respectively, with 17 bases between them. The CDR3 consists of 14 residues. The germline V gene has CDR1 MNHEY and CDR2 SVGAGI. The CDR3 DNA sequence: TGTGCCAGCCAGACCAGGGGAGGGCTCTACGAGCAGTACTTC. Translated, it gives CASQTRGGLYEQYF.

On this clonotype: One base away lies a much larger clone, so this may be a sequencing read error. The chain carries TRBV27 and TRBJ2-3, with D possibly called TRBD1 or TRBD2 (5 bases each). Germline V CDR1 and CDR2: MNHEY, SMNVEV (reference sequence). The CDR3 has 15 amino acids. CDR3 DNA sequence: TGTGTCAGCAGTTCCTCTGGGACGTGGACAGATACGCAGTATTTT. This gives the protein CVSSSSGTWTDTQYF.

The chain combines TRBV12-3 or TRBV12-4 with TRBJ1-6; 11 bases are shared with TRBD1. The V gene end was trimmed by 2 bases and the J gene end by 14 bases; junction bases not matched to a gene: 11. This CDR3 region has 16 residues. The CDR3 loop is CASSLYAGQGVLALHF. CDR3 coding DNA: TGTGCCAGCAGTTTATACGCGGGACAGGGGGTTTTAGCCCTCCACTTT.

The genes are TRBV20-1 and TRBJ1-6; D uncertain. The CDR3 sequence is 14 residues long. The ends were cut back, 2 bases at V and 0 bases at J, with 5 bases in the middle. Looked up from germline, CDR1 is DFQATT and CDR2 is SNEGSKA (reference sequence). DNA for the CDR3: TGCAGTGCTAGACTCAGCTCCTATAATTCACCCCTCCACTTT. It yields the protein CSARLSSYNSPLHF.